This T cell receptor beta chain came from a study of T cell repertoires in cytomegalovirus infection. Study-level information: The study used recently identified HLA-C-restricted and well-studied HLA-B-restricted CMV epitopes. Signatures in public TCR beta sequences pointed to both CMV infection and matching HLA type.

With 0 bases removed from V and 11 bases from J, the gap between germline ends came to 18 bases. In germline, CDR1 is SGHTS, CDR2 YDEGEE. The CDR3 has 15 residues. Study-level findings and limits: Of the TCR beta families, the public ones yielded a cumulative frequency that identified carriers of CMV plus the relevant HLA.

This clonotype was picked up a small number of times. Its antigen is not identified. TCRdb re-derived calls from the reads in MiXCR, one entry per CDR3 protein. This sample yields about half a million distinct CDR3 sequences, of which 30% to 40% are seen a single time; roughly a sixth belongs to the top ten. The input for sequencing was cultured PBMCs, taken from culture after CMV antigen stimulation. The chain carries TRBV5-8 and TRBJ1-5, with unresolved D. This clonotype was sampled from a human donor in good health (CMV status not recorded). Some clones in this sample may be carry-over from other donors' samples. CDR3 sequence reads: CASSLVEAPAGSQHF. The CDR3 DNA sequence: TGTGCCAGCAGCTTGGTTGAGGCCCCCGCCGGGTCCCAGCATTTT.